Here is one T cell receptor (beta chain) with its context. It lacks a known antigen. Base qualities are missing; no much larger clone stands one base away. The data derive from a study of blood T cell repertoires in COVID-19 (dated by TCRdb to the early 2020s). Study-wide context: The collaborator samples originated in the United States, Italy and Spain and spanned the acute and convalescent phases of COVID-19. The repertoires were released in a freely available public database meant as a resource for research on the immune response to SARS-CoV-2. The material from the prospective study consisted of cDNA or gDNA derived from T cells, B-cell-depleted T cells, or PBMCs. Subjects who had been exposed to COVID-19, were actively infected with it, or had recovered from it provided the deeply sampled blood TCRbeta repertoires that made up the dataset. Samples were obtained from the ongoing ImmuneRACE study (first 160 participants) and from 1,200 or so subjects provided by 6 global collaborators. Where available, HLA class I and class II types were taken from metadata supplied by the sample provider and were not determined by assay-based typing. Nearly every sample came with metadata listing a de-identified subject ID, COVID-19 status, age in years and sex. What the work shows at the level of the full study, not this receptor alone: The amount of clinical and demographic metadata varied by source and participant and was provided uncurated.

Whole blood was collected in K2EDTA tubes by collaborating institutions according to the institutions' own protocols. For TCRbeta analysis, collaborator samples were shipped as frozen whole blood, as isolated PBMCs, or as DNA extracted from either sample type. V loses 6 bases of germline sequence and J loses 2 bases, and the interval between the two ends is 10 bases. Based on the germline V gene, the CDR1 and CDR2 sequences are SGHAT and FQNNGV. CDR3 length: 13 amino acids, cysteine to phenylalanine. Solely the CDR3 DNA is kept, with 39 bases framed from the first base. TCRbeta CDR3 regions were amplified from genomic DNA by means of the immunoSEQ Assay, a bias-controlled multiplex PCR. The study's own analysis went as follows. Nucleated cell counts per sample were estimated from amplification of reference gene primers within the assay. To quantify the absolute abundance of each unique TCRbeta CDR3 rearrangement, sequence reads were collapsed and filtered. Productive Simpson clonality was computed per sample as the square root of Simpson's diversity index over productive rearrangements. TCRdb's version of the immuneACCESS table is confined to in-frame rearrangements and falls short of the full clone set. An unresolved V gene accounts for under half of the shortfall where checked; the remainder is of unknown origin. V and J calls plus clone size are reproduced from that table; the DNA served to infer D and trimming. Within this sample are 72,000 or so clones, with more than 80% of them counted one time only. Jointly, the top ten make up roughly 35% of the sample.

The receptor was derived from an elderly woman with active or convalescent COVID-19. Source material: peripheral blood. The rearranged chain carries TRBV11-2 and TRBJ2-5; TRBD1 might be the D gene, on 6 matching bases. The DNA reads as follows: TGTGCCAGCAGGACAGGAATACAAGAGACCCAGTACTTC. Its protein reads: CASRTGIQETQYF.